Presented here are 14 T cell receptor beta chains from one specimen sequenced in a study of early T cells in non-severe SARS-CoV-2 infection. TCRdb ran MiXCR on the 5' RACE reads and lists one entry per CDR3 protein. Of fewer than 55,000 distinct CDR3 sequences listed, roughly 4% are singletons. The sequenced sample consisted of whole blood. All receptors derive from an adult who was a healthcare worker with PCR-confirmed SARS-CoV-2 infection or an uninfected control (not recorded which).

This clonotype was seen at least ten times. The genes are TRBV2 and TRBJ2-2; D ambiguous. Germline values: CDR1 SNHLY, CDR2 FYNNEI. V gave up 3 bases and J gave up 4 bases, with 12 bases separating them. This CDR3 has 15 residues. The CDR3 loop reads CASSELGSRTGELFF. For the CDR3, the DNA is TGTGCCAGCAGTGAGCTGGGTTCGCGCACCGGGGAGCTGTTTTTT.

This clonotype was detected many times. This chain links TRBV6-6 with TRBJ1-6, with TRBD1 as a possible D gene (6 bases). Germline assignment: CDR1 MNHNY and CDR2 SVGAGI (reference sequence). V was cut by 2 bases and J by 10 bases, with 12 bases left in between. This CDR3 is built from 14 residues. CDR3 sequence (DNA): TGTGCCAGCAGTTACGAACAGGGAGCCTCACCCCTCCACTTT. Residues: CASSYEQGASPLHF.

V is TRBV11-3 and J is TRBJ2-2; D could derive from TRBD1 or TRBD2 (5 bases each). Germline CDR1 SGHNT, CDR2 YENEEA. Trimming took 4 bases from V and 6 from J, leaving 18 bases between them. This CDR3 has 16 residues. The CDR3 sequence is CASSSLWGVRAGELFF. CDR3 nucleotides: TGTGCCAGCAGCTCCCTCTGGGGCGTGAGGGCCGGGGAGCTGTTTTTT. Full variable domain (remainder filled in from reference TRBV11-3 and TRBJ2-2): EAGVVQSPRYKIIEKKQPVAFWCNPISGHNTLYWYLQNLGQGPELLIRYENEEAVDDSQLPKDRFSAERLKGVDSTLKIQPAELGDSAVYLCASSSLWGVRAGELFFGEGSRLTVL.

This clonotype was seen repeatedly, ten times or more. CDR3 sequence: CASSPPGTDEQFF. CDR3 DNA sequence: TGTGCCAGCAGCCCCCCCGGGACCGACGAGCAGTTCTTC. The rearrangement joins TRBV5-4 to TRBJ2-1, with D perhaps being TRBD1 or TRBD2 (5 bases each). CDR1 and CDR2 from the germline V gene are SGHNT and YYREEE (reference sequence). V was trimmed by 4 bases and J by 10 bases, leaving 15 bases between them. The CDR3 runs to 13 residues.

This clonotype appeared many times. Here the CDR3 reads CASSQGVGDTGELFF. As DNA, the CDR3 is TGTGCCAGCAGCCAAGGGGTGGGAGACACCGGGGAGCTGTTTTTT. The chain is built from TRBV4-2 and TRBJ2-2; D perhaps matches TRBD2 (5 bases). The CDR3 has 15 amino acids. V was cut by 1 base and J by 3 bases, with 9 bases left in between. Germline loops: CDR1 LGHNA, CDR2 YNFKEQ.

J is TRBJ2-7 and V is TRBV7-9, with D unresolved. The germline V and J ends were trimmed by 5 bases and 6 bases, with 14 bases remaining between them. Germline CDR1 and CDR2: SEHNR and FQNEAQ (reference sequence). The CDR3 totals 13 residues. The CDR3 protein is CASSPLRSPEQYF. The CDR3 bases are TGTGCCAGCAGCCCCCTCAGGTCCCCCGAGCAGTACTTC.

V usage is TRBV9 and J usage is TRBJ2-5; D ambiguous. The CDR3 has 13 residues. Trimming left V 0 bases short and J 4 bases short, with 7 bases between. The germline CDR1 and CDR2 sequences are SGDLS and YYNGEE. The CDR3 DNA is TGTGCCAGCAGCGTAGATCAAGTAGAGACCCAGTACTTC. Its translation: CASSVDQVETQYF.

This clonotype showed up many times. The rearrangement uses TRBV6-2 or TRBV6-3 and TRBJ2-7; 7 bases align to TRBD2. V lost 5 bases, J lost 2 bases, and 9 bases stayed unmatched. Germline CDR1 reads MNHEY; CDR2 reads SVGEGT. The CDR3 is 15 residues long. The CDR3 loop reads CASSRREAGPYEQYF. The CDR3 nucleotides are TGTGCCAGCAGTAGACGAGAAGCGGGGCCCTACGAGCAGTACTTC.

This clonotype was counted many times. V and J are TRBV18 and TRBJ1-3; D may be TRBD1 (6 bases). The germline V gene has CDR1 KGHSH and CDR2 LQKENI. The ends were cut back, 3 bases at V and 1 base at J, with 19 bases in the middle. This CDR3 spans 18 amino acids. The CDR3 loop reads CASSPRGTTVLSGNTIYF. Written as DNA, the CDR3 is TGTGCCAGCTCACCGAGGGGGACAACGGTTTTATCTGGAAACACCATATATTTT. Variable domain in full (rest from reference TRBV18 and TRBJ1-3): NAGVMQNPRHLVRRRGQEARLRCSPMKGHSHVYWYRQLPEEGLKFMVYLQKENIIDESGMPKERFSAEFPKEGPSILRIQQVVRGDSAAYFCASSPRGTTVLSGNTIYFGEGSWLTVV.

This chain connects TRBV27 to TRBJ1-4; TRBD1 agrees at 10 bases. In germline, CDR1 is MNHEY, CDR2 SMNVEV (reference sequence). The CDR3 loop spans 14 amino acids. V was clipped by 5 bases and J by 10 bases; unmatched bases: 7. In DNA form, the CDR3 reads TGTGCCAGCAGTCTGGACAGGGGGGGAGGAAAACTGTTTTTT. Residues: CASSLDRGGGKLFF.

This rearrangement joins TRBV7-6 to TRBJ2-1; TRBD2 aligns across 8 bases. After removal of 5 bases from V and 3 bases from J, the junction contained 6 bases not matched to a gene. Germline CDR1 SGHVS, CDR2 FNYEAQ. This CDR3 spans 15 amino acids. CDR3 DNA: TGTGCCAGCAGCCCTACTAGCGGTTACTACAATGAGCAGTTCTTC. Translated: CASSPTSGYYNEQFF. The full variable domain, its missing parts supplied by reference TRBV7-6 and TRBJ2-1, is GAGVSQSPRYKVTKRGQDVALRCDPISGHVSLYWYRQALGQGPEFLTYFNYEAQQDKSGLPNDRFSAERPEGSISTLTIQRTEQRDSAMYRCASSPTSGYYNEQFFGPGTRLTVL.

The table lists this clonotype with many counts. The junction and the germline gene differ at one end; a read error may be behind it. V and J are TRBV13 and TRBJ2-5, with 8 bases fitting TRBD1. Looked up from germline, CDR1 is PRHDT and CDR2 is FYEKMQ (reference sequence). The CDR3 is 14 amino acids. The CDR3 region is CASSIGQGSGAQYF. The CDR3 region has the DNA TGTGCCAGCAGCATAGGACAGGGCTCAGGCGCCCAGTACTTC.

At least ten counts were recorded for this clonotype. The gene calls are TRBV7-2 and TRBJ2-3; the D gene is possibly TRBD1 (5 bases). CDR3 length: 14 amino acids. The germline V gene encodes CDR1 SGHTA and CDR2 FQGNSA. V lost 1 base and J 4 bases, leaving 9 bases between the germline ends. The CDR3 region has the DNA TGTGCCAGCAGCTTAGAGCAGGGCGCAGATACGCAGTATTTT. This encodes CASSLEQGADTQYF.

This clonotype was detected ten times or more. This chain joins TRBV7-9 and TRBJ2-1, with 10 bases matching TRBD2. Germline-derived CDR1 and CDR2 are SEHNR and FQNEAQ (reference sequence). This CDR3 is 14 amino acids long. The trim removed 8 bases at V and 7 bases at J, leaving 8 bases unmatched. The chain's CDR3 is CASESSGGINEQFF. The DNA for the CDR3 is TGTGCCAGCGAGTCTAGCGGGGGTATAAATGAGCAGTTCTTC. The variable domain in full, with the rest retrieved from reference TRBV7-9 and TRBJ2-1, is DTGVSQNPRHKITKRGQNVTFRCDPISEHNRLYWYRQTLGQGPEFLTYFQNEAQLEKSRLLSDRFSAERPKGSFSTLEIQRTEQGDSAMYLCASESSGGINEQFFGPGTRLTVL.